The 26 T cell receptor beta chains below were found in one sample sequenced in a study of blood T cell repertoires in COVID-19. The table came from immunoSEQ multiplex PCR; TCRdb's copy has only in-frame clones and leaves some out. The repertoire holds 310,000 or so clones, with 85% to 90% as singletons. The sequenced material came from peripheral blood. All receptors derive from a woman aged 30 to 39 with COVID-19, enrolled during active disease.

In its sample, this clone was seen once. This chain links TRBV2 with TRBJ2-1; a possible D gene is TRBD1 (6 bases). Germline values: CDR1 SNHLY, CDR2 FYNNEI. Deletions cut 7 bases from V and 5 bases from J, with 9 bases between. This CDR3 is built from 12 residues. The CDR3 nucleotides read TGTGCCAGCAAACAGGGAGACAATGAGCAGTTCTTC. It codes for CASKQGDNEQFF.

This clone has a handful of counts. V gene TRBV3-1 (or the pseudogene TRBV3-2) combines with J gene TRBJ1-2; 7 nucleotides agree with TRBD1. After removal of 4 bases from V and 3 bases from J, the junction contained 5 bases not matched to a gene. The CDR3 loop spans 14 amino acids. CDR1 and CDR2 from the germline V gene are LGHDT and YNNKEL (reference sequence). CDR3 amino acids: CASSLTGDDYGYTF. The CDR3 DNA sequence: TGTGCCAGCAGCCTCACAGGGGATGACTATGGCTACACCTTC.

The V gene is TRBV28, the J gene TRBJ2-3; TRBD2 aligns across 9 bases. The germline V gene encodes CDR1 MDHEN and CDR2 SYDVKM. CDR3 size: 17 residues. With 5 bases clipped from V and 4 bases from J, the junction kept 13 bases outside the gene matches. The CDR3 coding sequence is TGTGCCAGCAGTATACCGACCATAGCGGGAGTCGCAGATACGCAGTATTTT. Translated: CASSIPTIAGVADTQYF. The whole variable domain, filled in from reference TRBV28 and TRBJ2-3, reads DVKVTQSSRYLVKRTGEKVFLECVQDMDHENMFWYRQDPGLGLRLIYFSYDVKMKEKGDIPEGYSVSREKKERFSLILESASTNQTSMYLCASSIPTIAGVADTQYFGPGTRLTVL.

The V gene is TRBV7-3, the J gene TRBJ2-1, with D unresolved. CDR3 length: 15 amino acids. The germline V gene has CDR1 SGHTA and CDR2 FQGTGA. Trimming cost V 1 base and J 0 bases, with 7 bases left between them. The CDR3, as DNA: TGTGCCAGCAGCTTAAGTGTGAGCTCCTACAATGAGCAGTTCTTC. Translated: CASSLSVSSYNEQFF.

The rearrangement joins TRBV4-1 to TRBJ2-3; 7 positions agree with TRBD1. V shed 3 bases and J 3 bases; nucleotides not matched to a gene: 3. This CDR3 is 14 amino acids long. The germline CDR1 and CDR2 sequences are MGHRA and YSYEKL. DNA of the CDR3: TGCGCCAGCAGCCAGCCGACAGGGACAGATACGCAGTATTTT. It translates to CASSQPTGTDTQYF.

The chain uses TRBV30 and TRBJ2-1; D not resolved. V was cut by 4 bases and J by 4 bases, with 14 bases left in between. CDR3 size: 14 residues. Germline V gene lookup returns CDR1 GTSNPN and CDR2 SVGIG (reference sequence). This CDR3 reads CAWIRANEYNEQFF. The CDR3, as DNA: TGTGCCTGGATTCGCGCCAATGAGTACAATGAGCAGTTCTTC.

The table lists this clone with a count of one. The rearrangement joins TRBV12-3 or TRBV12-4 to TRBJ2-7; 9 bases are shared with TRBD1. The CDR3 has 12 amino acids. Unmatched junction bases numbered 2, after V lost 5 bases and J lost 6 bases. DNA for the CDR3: TGTGCCAGCAGTAGGACAGGGGTCGAGCAGTACTTC. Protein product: CASSRTGVEQYF.

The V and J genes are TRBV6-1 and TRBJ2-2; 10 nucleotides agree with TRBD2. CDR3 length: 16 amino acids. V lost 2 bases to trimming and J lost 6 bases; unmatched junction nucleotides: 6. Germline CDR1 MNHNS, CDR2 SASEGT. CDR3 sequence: CASSESLAGVPGELFF. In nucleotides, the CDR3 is TGTGCCAGCAGTGAAAGCCTAGCGGGAGTCCCCGGGGAGCTGTTTTTT.

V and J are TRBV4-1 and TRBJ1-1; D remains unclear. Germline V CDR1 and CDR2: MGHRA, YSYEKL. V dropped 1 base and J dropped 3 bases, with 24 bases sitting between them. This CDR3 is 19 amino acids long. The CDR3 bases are TGCGCCAGCAGCCAAGTAGCCGTTGCCGGGTTTGAGAGGGACACTGAAGCTTTCTTT. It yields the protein CASSQVAVAGFERDTEAFF.

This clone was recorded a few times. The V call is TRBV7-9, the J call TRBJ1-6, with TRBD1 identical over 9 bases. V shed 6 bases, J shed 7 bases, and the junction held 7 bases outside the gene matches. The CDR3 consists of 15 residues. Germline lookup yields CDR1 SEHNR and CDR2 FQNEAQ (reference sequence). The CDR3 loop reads CASSPPGTGNSPLHF. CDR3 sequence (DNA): TGTGCCAGCAGTCCTCCCGGGACAGGGAATTCACCCCTCCACTTT. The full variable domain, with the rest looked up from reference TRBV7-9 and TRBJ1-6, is DTGVSQNPRHKITKRGQNVTFRCDPISEHNRLYWYRQTLGQGPEFLTYFQNEAQLEKSRLLSDRFSAERPKGSFSTLEIQRTEQGDSAMYLCASSPPGTGNSPLHFGNGTRLTVT.

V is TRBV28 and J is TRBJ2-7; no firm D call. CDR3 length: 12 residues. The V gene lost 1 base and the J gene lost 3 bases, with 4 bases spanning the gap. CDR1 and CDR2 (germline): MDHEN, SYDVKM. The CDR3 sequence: CASSLFIYEQYF. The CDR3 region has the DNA TGTGCCAGCAGTTTATTTATCTACGAGCAGTACTTC.

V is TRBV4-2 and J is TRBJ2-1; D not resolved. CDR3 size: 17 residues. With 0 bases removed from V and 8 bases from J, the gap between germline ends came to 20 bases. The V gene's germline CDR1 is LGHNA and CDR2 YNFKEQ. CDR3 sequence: CASSQDLPPPVPHEQFF. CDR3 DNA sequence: TGTGCCAGCAGCCAAGATCTCCCCCCCCCAGTCCCACATGAGCAGTTCTTC.

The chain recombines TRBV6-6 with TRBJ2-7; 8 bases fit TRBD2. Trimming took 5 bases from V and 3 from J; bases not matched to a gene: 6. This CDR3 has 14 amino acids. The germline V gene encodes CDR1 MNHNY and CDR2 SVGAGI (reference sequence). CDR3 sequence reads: CASSPSGWVYEQYF. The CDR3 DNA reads TGTGCCAGCAGTCCTAGCGGGTGGGTCTACGAGCAGTACTTC.

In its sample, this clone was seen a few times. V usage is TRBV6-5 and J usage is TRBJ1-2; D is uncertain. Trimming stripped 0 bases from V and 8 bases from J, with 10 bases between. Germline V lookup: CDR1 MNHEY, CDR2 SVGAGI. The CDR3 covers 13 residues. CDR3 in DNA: TGTGCCAGCAGTTACTCGAGGGCACCCGGCTACACCTTC. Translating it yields CASSYSRAPGYTF.

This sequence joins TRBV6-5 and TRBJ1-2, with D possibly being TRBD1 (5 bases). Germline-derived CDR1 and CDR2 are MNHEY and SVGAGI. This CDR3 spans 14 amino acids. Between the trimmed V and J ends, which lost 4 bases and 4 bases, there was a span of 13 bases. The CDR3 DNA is TGTGCCAGCAGTTGGCTCAGGGAGGGCTATGGCTACACCTTC. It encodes CASSWLREGYGYTF.

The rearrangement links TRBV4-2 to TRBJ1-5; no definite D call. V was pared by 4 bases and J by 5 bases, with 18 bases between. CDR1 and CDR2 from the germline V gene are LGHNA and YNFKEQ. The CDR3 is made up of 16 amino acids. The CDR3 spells CASSPSPGERDQPQHF. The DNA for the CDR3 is TGTGCCAGCAGCCCATCTCCGGGAGAACGGGATCAGCCCCAGCATTTT.

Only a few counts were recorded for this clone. The CDR3 loop reads CASSLGRGRYNEQFF. CDR3 DNA: TGTGCCAGCAGCTTAGGCAGGGGGCGGTACAATGAGCAGTTCTTC. This sequence joins TRBV11-2 and TRBJ2-1; 8 bases fit TRBD1. The germline CDR1 and CDR2 sequences are SGHAT and FQNNGV. V was clipped by 1 base and J by 4 bases; unmatched bases: 3. This CDR3 contains 15 residues.

CDR3 bases: TGTGCCAGCAGCCAATCTCTTCACACTGAAGCTTTCTTT. Its translation: CASSQSLHTEAFF. This chain joins TRBV14 and TRBJ1-1, with D hard to call. The CDR3 runs 13 residues. The V end was cut by 2 bases, the J end by 3 bases, with 7 bases between. Germline CDR1 SGHDN, CDR2 FVKESK.

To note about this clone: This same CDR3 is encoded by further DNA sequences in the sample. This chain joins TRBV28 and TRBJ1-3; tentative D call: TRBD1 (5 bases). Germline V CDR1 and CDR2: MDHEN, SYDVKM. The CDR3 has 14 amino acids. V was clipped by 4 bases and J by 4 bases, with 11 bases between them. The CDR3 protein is CASSSGGAGNTIYF. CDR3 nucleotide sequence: TGTGCCAGCAGTTCCGGCGGGGCCGGAAACACCATATATTTT.

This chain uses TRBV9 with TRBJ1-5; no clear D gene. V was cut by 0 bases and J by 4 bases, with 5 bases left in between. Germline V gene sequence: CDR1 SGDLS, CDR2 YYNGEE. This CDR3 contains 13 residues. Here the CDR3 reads CASSVAGNQPQHF. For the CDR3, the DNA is TGTGCCAGCAGCGTAGCGGGGAATCAGCCCCAGCATTTT.

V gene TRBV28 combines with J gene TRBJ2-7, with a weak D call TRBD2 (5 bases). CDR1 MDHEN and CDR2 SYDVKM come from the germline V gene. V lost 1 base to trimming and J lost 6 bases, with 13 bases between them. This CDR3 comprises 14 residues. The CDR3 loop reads CASSLSPRGFEQYF. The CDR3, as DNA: TGTGCCAGCAGTTTATCTCCCCGGGGATTCGAGCAGTACTTC.

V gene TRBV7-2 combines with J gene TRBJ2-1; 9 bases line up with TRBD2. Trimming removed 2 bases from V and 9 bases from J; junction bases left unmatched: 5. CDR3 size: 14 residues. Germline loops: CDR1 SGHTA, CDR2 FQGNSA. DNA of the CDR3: TGTGCCAGCAGCTTAATAGGTAGCGGGGGTGAGCAGTTCTTC. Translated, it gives CASSLIGSGGEQFF.

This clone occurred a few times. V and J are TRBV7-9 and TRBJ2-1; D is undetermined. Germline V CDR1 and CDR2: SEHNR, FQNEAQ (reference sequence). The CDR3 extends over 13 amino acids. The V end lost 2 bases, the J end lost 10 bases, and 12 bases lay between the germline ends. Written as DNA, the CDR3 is TGTGCCAGCAGCTTACAGGCCGGCCTGGAGCAGTTCTTC. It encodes CASSLQAGLEQFF.

The CDR3 is CASSLRGGMDEQFF. The CDR3 DNA reads TGTGCCAGCAGCTTGCGTGGCGGGATGGATGAGCAGTTCTTC. The chain links TRBV7-9 to TRBJ2-1; D possibly corresponds to TRBD2 (6 bases). CDR1 is SEHNR and CDR2 is FQNEAQ in the germline V gene (reference sequence). V gave up 3 bases and J gave up 8 bases, with 14 bases separating them. The CDR3 is 14 residues long.

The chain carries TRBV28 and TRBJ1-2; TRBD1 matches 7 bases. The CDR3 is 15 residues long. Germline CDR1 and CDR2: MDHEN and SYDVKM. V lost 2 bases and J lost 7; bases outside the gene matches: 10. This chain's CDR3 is CASSLMFVAGGGYTF. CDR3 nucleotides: TGTGCCAGCAGTTTAATGTTCGTGGCAGGGGGTGGCTACACCTTC.

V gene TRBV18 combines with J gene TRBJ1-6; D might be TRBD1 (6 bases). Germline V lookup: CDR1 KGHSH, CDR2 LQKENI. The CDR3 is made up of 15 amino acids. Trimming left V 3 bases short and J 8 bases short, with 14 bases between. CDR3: CASSPLGASDSPLHF. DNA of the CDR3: TGTGCCAGCTCACCTCTGGGGGCGTCGGATTCACCCCTCCACTTT.